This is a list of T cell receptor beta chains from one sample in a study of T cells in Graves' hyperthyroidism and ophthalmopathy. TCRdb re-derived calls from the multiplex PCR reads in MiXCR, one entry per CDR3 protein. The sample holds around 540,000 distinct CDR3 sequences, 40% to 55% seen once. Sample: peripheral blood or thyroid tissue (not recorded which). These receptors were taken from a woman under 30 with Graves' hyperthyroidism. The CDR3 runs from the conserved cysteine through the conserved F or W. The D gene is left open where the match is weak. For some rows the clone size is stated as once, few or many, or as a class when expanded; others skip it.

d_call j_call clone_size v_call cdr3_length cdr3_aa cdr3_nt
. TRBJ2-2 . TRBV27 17 CASRSGRGGANTGELFF TGTGCCAGCAGATCCGGCCGCGGGGGCGCGAACACCGGGGAGCTGTTTTTT
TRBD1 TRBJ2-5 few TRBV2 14 CASKIYRGKETQYF TGTGCCAGCAAGATCTACAGGGGGAAAGAGACCCAGTACTTC
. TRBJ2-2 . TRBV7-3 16 CASSSRANPNTGELFF TGTGCCAGCAGCTCCCGGGCCAACCCGAACACCGGGGAGCTGTTTTTT
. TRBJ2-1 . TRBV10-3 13 CATRPDFTNEQFF TGTGCCACCCGCCCGGACTTCACCAATGAGCAGTTCTTC
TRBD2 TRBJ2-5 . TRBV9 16 CASSDGTSGYQETQYF TGTGCCAGCAGCGACGGGACTAGCGGGTACCAAGAGACCCAGTACTTC
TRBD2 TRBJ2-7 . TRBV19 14 CARNAEPRDYEQYF TGTGCCCGTAATGCTGAACCGCGGGACTATGAGCAGTACTTC
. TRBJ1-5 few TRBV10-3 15 CAISEAGYSNQPQHF TGTGCCATCAGTGAGGCAGGTTATAGCAATCAGCCCCAGCATTTT
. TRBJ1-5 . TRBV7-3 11 CASSLRGPQHF TGTGCCAGCAGCTTAAGAGGGCCCCAGCATTTT
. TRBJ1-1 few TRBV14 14 CASSQLFGNTEAFF TGTGCCAGCAGCCAACTGTTCGGGAACACTGAAGCTTTCTTT
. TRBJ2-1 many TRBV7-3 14 CASSPAVEGDEQFF TGTGCCAGCAGCCCCGCCGTCGAGGGCGATGAGCAGTTCTTC
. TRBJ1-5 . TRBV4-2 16 CASSQDLRTANQPQHF TGTGCCAGCAGCCAAGATCTCCGGACAGCTAATCAGCCCCAGCATTTT
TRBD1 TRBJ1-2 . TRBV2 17 CASSYSNVGPTGYGYTF TGTGCCAGCAGTTACTCAAATGTGGGGCCGACAGGGTATGGCTACACCTTC
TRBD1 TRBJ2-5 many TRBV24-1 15 CATSEGTGGTKTQYF TGTGCCACCAGTGAGGGGACAGGGGGCACGAAGACCCAGTACTTC
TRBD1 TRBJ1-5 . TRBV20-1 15 CSASPGQGFDQPQHF TGCAGTGCCAGCCCGGGACAGGGTTTCGATCAGCCCCAGCATTTT
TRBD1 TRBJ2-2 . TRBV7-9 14 CASSLVQGGGELFF TGTGCCAGCAGCTTAGTACAGGGGGGCGGGGAGCTGTTTTTT
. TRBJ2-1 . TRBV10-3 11 CAITYDNEQFF TGTGCCATCACATATGACAATGAGCAGTTCTTC
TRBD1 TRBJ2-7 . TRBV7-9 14 CASSHGTASYEQYF TGTGCCAGCAGCCACGGGACAGCCTCCTACGAGCAGTACTTC
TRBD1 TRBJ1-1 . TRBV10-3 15 CASSRRQGGDTEAFF TGTGCCAGCTCACGCCGACAGGGCGGGGACACTGAAGCTTTCTTT
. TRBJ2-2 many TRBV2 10 CASRSGELFF TGTGCCAGCAGGAGCGGGGAGCTGTTTTTT
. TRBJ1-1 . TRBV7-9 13 CASSLGGWSEAFF TGTGCCAGCAGCTTGGGGGGGTGGAGTGAAGCTTTCTTT